The clone carrying this T cell receptor beta chain was observed a few times. This entry belongs to a study of blood T cell repertoires in COVID-19. Produced via immunoSEQ multiplex PCR; TCRdb's table is partial and in-frame only. The sample carries over 25,000 clones, roughly 84% recorded once. From germline, CDR1 is MDHEN and CDR2 SYDVKM. The CDR3 consists of 14 residues. V was clipped by 5 bases and J by 4 bases; unmatched bases: 7. This chain links TRBV28 with TRBJ1-2; 7 nucleotides align to TRBD1. The origin of this receptor is a man aged 70-80 years with active COVID-19. What was sequenced was peripheral blood. The CDR3 loop is CASSTTTGFYGYTF. CDR3 nucleotides: TGTGCCAGCAGTACGACGACAGGGTTCTATGGCTACACCTTC.